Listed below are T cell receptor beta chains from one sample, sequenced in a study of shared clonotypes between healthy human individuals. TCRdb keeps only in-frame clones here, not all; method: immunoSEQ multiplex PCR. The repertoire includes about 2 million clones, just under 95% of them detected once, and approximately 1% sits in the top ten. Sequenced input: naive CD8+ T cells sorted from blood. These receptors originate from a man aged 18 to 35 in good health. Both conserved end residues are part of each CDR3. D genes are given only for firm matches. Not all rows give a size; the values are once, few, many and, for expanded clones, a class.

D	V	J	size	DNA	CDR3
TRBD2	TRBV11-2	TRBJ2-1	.	TGTGCCAGCAGCTTCCAAGAGCGGGAGGACAACAATGAGCAGTTCTTC	CASSFQEREDNNEQFF
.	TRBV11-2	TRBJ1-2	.	TGTGCCAGCAGCCCGGGCGAGGGTTTTGATGGCTACACCTTC	CASSPGEGFDGYTF
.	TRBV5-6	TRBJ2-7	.	TGTGCCAGCAGCTCGGGACTTCCCGGCTACGAGCAGTACTTC	CASSSGLPGYEQYF
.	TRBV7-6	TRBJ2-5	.	TGTGCCAGCAGCTTAACGTACCAAGAGACCCAGTACTTC	CASSLTYQETQYF
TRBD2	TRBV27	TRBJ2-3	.	TGTGCCAGCAGTTCTGGACTAGCGGGAGTAGGAGATACGCAGTATTTT	CASSSGLAGVGDTQYF
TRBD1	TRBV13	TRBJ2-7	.	TGTGCCAGCAGCCAGGGGGTTGAAAACGAGCAGTACTTC	CASSQGVENEQYF
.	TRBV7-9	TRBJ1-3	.	TGTGCCAGCAGCTTAGTTGGGGTCTCTGGAAACACCATATATTTT	CASSLVGVSGNTIYF
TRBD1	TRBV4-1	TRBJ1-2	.	TGCGCCAGCAGCCCAGGGACAGGTGGCGGCTATGGCTACACCTTC	CASSPGTGGGYGYTF
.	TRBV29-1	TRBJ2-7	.	TGCAGCGTTGATCCCCACACACCGTACCCCTACGAGCAGTACTTC	CSVDPHTPYPYEQYF
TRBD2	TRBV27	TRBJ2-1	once	TGTGCCAGCAGTTATCCGGGAGGCTACAATGAGCAGTTCTTC	CASSYPGGYNEQFF
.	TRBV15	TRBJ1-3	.	TGTGCCACCAGCAGGGACCTCTCTGGAAACACCATATATTTT	CATSRDLSGNTIYF
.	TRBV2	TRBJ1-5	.	TGTGCCAGCAGTGAAGCAGGGTATGGCAATCAGCCCCAGCATTTT	CASSEAGYGNQPQHF
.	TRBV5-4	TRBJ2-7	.	TGTGCCAGCAGCACTCGGGAGAGGAACGAGCAGTACTTC	CASSTRERNEQYF
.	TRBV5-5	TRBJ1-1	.	TGTGCCAGCAGCTTGTTCATCACAGGTCTGAACACTGAAGCTTTCTTT	CASSLFITGLNTEAFF
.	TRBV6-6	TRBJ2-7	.	TGTGCCAGCAGTACCTTAGACACGATCCCTTCCTACGAGCAGTACTTC	CASSTLDTIPSYEQYF
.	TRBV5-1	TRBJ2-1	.	TGCGCCAGCAGCTTCTTAGTTATCCATGAGCAGTTCTTC	CASSFLVIHEQFF
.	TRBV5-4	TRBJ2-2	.	TGTGCCAGCAGCTCCATGTCCGGGGAGCTGTTTTTT	CASSSMSGELFF
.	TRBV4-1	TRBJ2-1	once	TGCGCCAGCAGCCAAGATGCCCTCGGGGATGAGCAGTTCTTC	CASSQDALGDEQFF
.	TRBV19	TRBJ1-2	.	TGTGCCAGTAGTATGGTAAGACAGGCGCTCTATGGCTACACCTTC	CASSMVRQALYGYTF
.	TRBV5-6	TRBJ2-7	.	TGTGCCAGCAGCCTGGGGATCTCCTACGAGCAGTACTTC	CASSLGISYEQYF
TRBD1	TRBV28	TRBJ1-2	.	TGTGCCAGCAGTTACGTACAGGGGGACTATGGCTACACCTTC	CASSYVQGDYGYTF
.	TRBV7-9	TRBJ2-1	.	TGTGCCAGCAGCTTAGTGGGGGGTTTGTCCTACAATGAGCAGTTCTTC	CASSLVGGLSYNEQFF
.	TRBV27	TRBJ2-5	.	TGTGCCAGCAGCTTCTATGGACAGCAAGAGACCCAGTACTTC	CASSFYGQQETQYF
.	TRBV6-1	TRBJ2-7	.	TGTGCCAGCAGCCCTACTAGCCACTACGAGCAGTACTTC	CASSPTSHYEQYF
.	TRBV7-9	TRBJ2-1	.	TGTGCCAGCAGCTCCCCGGGACCCTACTACAATGAGCAGTTCTTC	CASSSPGPYYNEQFF
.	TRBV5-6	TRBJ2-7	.	TGTGCCAGCAGCTTGGGAGGGGGGACCTACGAGCAGTACTTC	CASSLGGGTYEQYF
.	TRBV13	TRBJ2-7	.	TGTGCCAGCAGCACACCATCGGGGCAGTACTTC	CASSTPSGQYF
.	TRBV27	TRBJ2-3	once	TGTGCCAGCAGTTTAGAGGGGGGGAGCACAGATACGCAGTATTTT	CASSLEGGSTDTQYF
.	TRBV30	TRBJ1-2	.	TGTGCCTGGAGTGTACGCAGGCCCAAAGTGGGCTACACCTTC	CAWSVRRPKVGYTF
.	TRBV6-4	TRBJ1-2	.	TGTGCCAGCAGTGACTCGCCGTTTTTCGGGGCTTTTGATGGCTACACCTTC	CASSDSPFFGAFDGYTF
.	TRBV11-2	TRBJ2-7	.	TGTGCCAGCAGCTTAAAGTCCTACGAGCAGTACTTC	CASSLKSYEQYF
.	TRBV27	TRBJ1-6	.	TGTGCCAGCAGTCCGACAGGTTCGAATTCACCCCTCCACTTT	CASSPTGSNSPLHF
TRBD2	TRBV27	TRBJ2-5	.	TGTGCCAGCAGTTCCACGGCGGGAGTACAAGAGACCCAGTACTTC	CASSSTAGVQETQYF
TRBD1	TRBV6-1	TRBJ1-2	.	TGTGCCAGCAGTGACGGACAGGGTGCGGGAGGCTACACCTTC	CASSDGQGAGGYTF